These 28 T cell receptor beta chains came from one sample sequenced in a study of T cells in tumors after PD-1 blockade. Generated by immunoSEQ multiplex PCR, the TCRdb table keeps only in-frame clones and is missing some. The data contain about 33,000 clones, roughly 78% of them singletons. The starting material was PBMCs, obtained before anti-PD-1 treatment. These receptors all stem from a human donor with basal cell carcinoma.

This chain connects TRBV13 to TRBJ2-7, with 12 nucleotides matching TRBD1. The V and J ends lost 4 bases and 6 bases, in that order; junction bases with no gene match: 7. Germline V gene lookup returns CDR1 PRHDT and CDR2 FYEKMQ (reference sequence). This CDR3 is 15 amino acids long. The CDR3 is CASSSQGQGAVEQYF. The CDR3 bases are TGTGCCAGCAGCTCACAGGGACAGGGGGCGGTCGAGCAGTACTTC.

This chain links TRBV7-2 with TRBJ1-1; possible D gene TRBD1, 6 bases. CDR1 is SGHTA and CDR2 is FQGNSA in the germline V gene. Trimming left V 5 bases short and J 5 bases short, with 15 bases between. The CDR3 is 14 residues long. CDR3 sequence reads: CASSEQGKRTEAFF. In DNA, the CDR3 is TGTGCCAGCAGCGAACAGGGAAAGCGGACTGAAGCTTTCTTT.

This clone was observed a single time. The V call is TRBV2, the J call TRBJ1-1; possibly TRBD1 for D (6 bases). The CDR3 spans 15 residues. CDR1 and CDR2 (germline): SNHLY, FYNNEI. V was pared by 5 bases and J by 4 bases, with 17 bases between. CDR3 coding DNA: TGTGCCAGCAGTTCCGGGACACCGGGTTCCACTGAAGCTTTCTTT. Its translation: CASSSGTPGSTEAFF.

This chain connects TRBV28 to TRBJ1-2; D possibly corresponds to TRBD1 (5 bases). V shed 6 bases and J shed 6 bases, with 14 bases lying between them. This CDR3 is 13 amino acids long. Germline V gene sequence: CDR1 MDHEN, CDR2 SYDVKM. CDR3 nucleotide sequence: TGTGCCAGCAGATCGGGCCTGGGGCATGGCTACACCTTC. The encoded protein is CASRSGLGHGYTF.

CDR3 in amino acids: CASSLDGRSGVSNYGYTF. CDR3 in DNA: TGCGCCAGCAGCTTGGACGGACGCTCAGGGGTTTCTAACTATGGCTACACCTTC. The chain combines TRBV5-1 with TRBJ1-2; D is possibly TRBD1 (6 bases). CDR1 and CDR2 (germline): SGHRS, YFSETQ. The CDR3 is 18 amino acids. V was clipped by 0 bases and J by 0 bases, with 18 bases between them.

The rearrangement uses TRBV11-3 and TRBJ1-1; possibly TRBD1 for D (5 bases). Looked up from germline, CDR1 is SGHNT and CDR2 is YENEEA. The CDR3 loop spans 12 amino acids. Trimming shortened V by 2 bases and J by 11 bases, and 12 bases separated the two germline ends. Here the CDR3 DNA reads TGTGCCAGCAGCTTACGCCAGGGTGGGGCTTTCTTT. Protein: CASSLRQGGAFF.

V gene TRBV5-6 combines with J gene TRBJ2-3, with D uncertain. Trimming removed 5 bases from V and 0 bases from J, with 4 bases in between. The CDR3 is 12 amino acids. Looked up from germline, CDR1 is SGHDT and CDR2 is YYEEEE. DNA of the CDR3: TGTGCCAGCAGAGGGAGCACAGATACGCAGTATTTT. Its protein is CASRGSTDTQYF.

The chain links TRBV28 to TRBJ2-5, with TRBD1 matching 9 bases. This CDR3 spans 13 amino acids. V shed 5 bases and J 5 bases; nucleotides not matched to a gene: 3. The germline CDR1 and CDR2 sequences are MDHEN and SYDVKM. The CDR3 coding sequence is TGTGCCAGCAGTAAGACAGGGGGTGAGACCCAGTACTTC. Amino acid sequence: CASSKTGGETQYF.

This sequence joins TRBV7-2 and TRBJ2-3, with D uncertain. The length of the CDR3 is 11 residues. Germline V gene lookup returns CDR1 SGHTA and CDR2 FQGNSA. V was clipped by 6 bases and J by 3 bases, with 4 bases between them. Here the CDR3 reads CASSFTDTQYF. As DNA, the CDR3 is TGTGCCAGCAGTTTTACAGATACGCAGTATTTT.

CDR3 protein: CASSYSTGDYGYTF. The CDR3 nucleotides are TGTGCCAGCAGTTACTCGACAGGGGACTATGGCTACACCTTC. The J gene is TRBJ1-2, the V gene TRBV6-2 or TRBV6-3; the match to TRBD1 covers 8 bases. V was clipped by 0 bases and J by 3 bases; unmatched bases: 0. The length of the CDR3 is 14 residues. The germline gives CDR1 MNHEY, CDR2 SVGEGT.

A single count supports this clone. The J gene is TRBJ1-2, the V gene TRBV3-1 (or the pseudogene TRBV3-2); 10 bases are a match to TRBD1. The CDR3 has 15 residues. Germline V gene data show CDR1 as LGHDT and CDR2 as YNNKEL (reference sequence). The ends lost 4 bases at V and 1 base at J; junction bases unmatched: 3. For the CDR3, the DNA is TGTGCCAGCAGCCCAAGGACAGGGGGTAACTATGGCTACACCTTC. It translates to CASSPRTGGNYGYTF.

This clone has a handful of counts. The rearrangement uses TRBV25-1 and TRBJ1-6, with TRBD1 as a possible D gene (6 bases). Germline V gene sequence: CDR1 MGHDK, CDR2 SYGVNS. V was shortened by 2 bases and J by 4 bases, with 12 bases between the two germline ends. There are 16 residues in the CDR3. The CDR3 coding sequence is TGTGCCAGCAGTGAAAGTGGGGGCGGATATAATTCACCCCTCCACTTT. Encoded protein: CASSESGGGYNSPLHF.

A word on this clone: The sample contains more than one DNA sequence encoding this CDR3. V is TRBV28 and J is TRBJ1-1, with D unresolved. The CDR3 totals 13 residues. CDR1 and CDR2 from the germline V gene are MDHEN and SYDVKM. The V end was cut by 3 bases, the J end by 1 base, with 6 bases between. The CDR3 DNA is TGTGCCAGCAGTTTCGGCCAGAACACTGAAGCTTTCTTT. Its translation: CASSFGQNTEAFF.

The CDR3 is CASTPTGYTQYF. CDR3 DNA: TGTGCCAGCACCCCTACGGGGTATACGCAGTATTTT. The chain carries TRBV6-6 and TRBJ2-3; possible D gene TRBD2, 5 bases. Trimming pared 7 bases from V and 7 bases from J, leaving 12 bases between. This CDR3 contains 12 residues. Germline V gives CDR1 MNHNY, CDR2 SVGAGI (reference sequence).

V usage is TRBV6-5 and J usage is TRBJ2-5; tentatively, D is TRBD2 (6 bases). The CDR3 sequence is 16 residues long. V lost 4 bases and J lost 4, with 19 bases in between. Germline assignment: CDR1 MNHEY and CDR2 SVGAGI. The CDR3 loop reads CASSWGVAKTSETQYF. CDR3 DNA: TGTGCCAGCAGTTGGGGGGTAGCGAAGACCTCAGAGACCCAGTACTTC.

The rearrangement joins TRBV28 to TRBJ2-5; 9 nucleotides match TRBD1. Trimming cost V 2 bases and J 1 base; bases outside gene matches: 17. The germline gives CDR1 MDHEN, CDR2 SYDVKM. The CDR3 runs to 20 residues. CDR3 sequence: CASSLPSGSRTGAFQETQYF. In DNA, the CDR3 is TGTGCCAGCAGTTTACCGAGTGGCTCGAGGACAGGGGCCTTCCAAGAGACCCAGTACTTC. Combining the CDR3 with reference TRBV28 and TRBJ2-5 gives the whole variable domain DVKVTQSSRYLVKRTGEKVFLECVQDMDHENMFWYRQDPGLGLRLIYFSYDVKMKEKGDIPEGYSVSREKKERFSLILESASTNQTSMYLCASSLPSGSRTGAFQETQYFGPGTRLLVL.

The rearrangement uses TRBV5-1 and TRBJ2-1; D remains unclear. Between the trimmed V and J ends, which lost 2 bases and 2 bases, there was a span of 11 bases. This CDR3 comprises 15 residues. Per germline, CDR1 SGHRS and CDR2 YFSETQ. The CDR3 region has the DNA TGCGCCAGCAGCTTAGATGTCTTACCCTACAATGAGCAGTTCTTC. This sequence encodes CASSLDVLPYNEQFF. The full variable domain, rest sourced from reference TRBV5-1 and TRBJ2-1, is KAGVTQTPRYLIKTRGQQVTLSCSPISGHRSVSWYQQTPGQGLQFLFEYFSETQRNKGNFPGRFSGRQFSNSRSEMNVSTLELGDSALYLCASSLDVLPYNEQFFGPGTRLTVL.

The chain has TRBV25-1 and TRBJ1-6; D is undetermined. Trimming removed 8 bases from V and 13 bases from J, with 6 bases in between. The CDR3 is made up of 9 amino acids. CDR1 and CDR2 (germline): MGHDK, SYGVNS. The CDR3, as DNA: TGTGCCAGCCCAGCCCCCCTCCACTTT. This gives the protein CASPAPLHF.

This CDR3 is CASSIGTDTYEQYF. The CDR3 nucleotides are TGTGCCAGTAGTATAGGGACAGACACCTACGAGCAGTACTTC. This chain connects TRBV19 to TRBJ2-7; possible D gene TRBD1, 6 bases. CDR1 and CDR2 from the germline V gene are LNHDA and SQIVND (reference sequence). CDR3 length: 14 residues. With 1 base removed from V and 2 bases from J, the gap between germline ends came to 9 bases.

V gene TRBV6-1 combines with J gene TRBJ1-2, with a weak D call TRBD1 (6 bases). This CDR3 has 15 amino acids. V lost 1 base and J lost 4, with 13 bases in between. The germline CDR1 and CDR2 sequences are MNHNS and SASEGT. The CDR3 loop is CASSEETGGGYGYTF. The CDR3 DNA reads as TGTGCCAGCAGTGAAGAGACAGGTGGTGGCTATGGCTACACCTTC.

This chain joins TRBV19 and TRBJ1-2, with D possibly matching TRBD1 (5 bases). Per the germline V gene, CDR1 is LNHDA and CDR2 is SQIVND (reference sequence). V gave up 2 bases and J gave up 2 bases, with 9 bases separating them. The CDR3 has 14 residues. DNA of the CDR3: TGTGCCAGTAGTATAAAGGAGGGGAACTATGGCTACACCTTC. Its translation is CASSIKEGNYGYTF.

V usage is TRBV7-2 and J usage is TRBJ1-6; possibly TRBD1 for D (6 bases). Trimming removed 3 bases at V and 3 bases at J, with 18 bases between. Germline CDR1 SGHTA, CDR2 FQGNSA. The CDR3 is made up of 18 amino acids. Here the CDR3 DNA reads TGTGCCAGCAGCTTCCGGGCGGCAGGGACAAACTATAATTCACCCCTCCACTTT. It codes for CASSFRAAGTNYNSPLHF.

The J gene is TRBJ1-3, the V gene TRBV7-9, with no clear D. CDR1 and CDR2 from the germline V gene are SEHNR and FQNEAQ (reference sequence). V shed 2 bases and J shed 1 base, with 6 bases lying between them. The CDR3 spans 14 residues. Here the CDR3 reads CASSLRRSGNTIYF. The CDR3 region has the DNA TGTGCCAGCAGCTTAAGAAGGTCTGGAAACACCATATATTTT.

The chain joins TRBV9 to TRBJ1-6, with D uncertain. There are 14 residues in the CDR3. CDR1 is SGDLS and CDR2 is YYNGEE in the germline V gene. With 0 bases removed from V and 8 bases from J, the gap between germline ends came to 9 bases. CDR3 residues: CASSVGRVDSPLHF. As DNA, the CDR3 is TGTGCCAGCAGCGTAGGGAGGGTTGATTCACCCCTCCACTTT.

J is TRBJ2-7 and V is TRBV28; perhaps TRBD2 as D (7 bases). CDR1 MDHEN and CDR2 SYDVKM come from the germline V gene. V was trimmed by 8 bases and J by 2 bases, leaving 16 bases between them. CDR3 length equals 14 residues. CDR3 sequence: CASYPGGVPYEQYF. The CDR3 region has the DNA TGTGCCAGCTATCCGGGGGGCGTACCCTACGAGCAGTACTTC.

This clone has just one count. The chain uses TRBV18 and TRBJ2-6; D not certain. Trimming pared 1 base from V and 0 bases from J, leaving 4 bases between. The V gene's germline CDR1 is KGHSH and CDR2 LQKENI. The CDR3 sequence is 15 residues long. The CDR3 DNA reads TGTGCCAGCTCACCACAGTTCTCTGGGGCCAACGTCCTGACTTTC. Encoded protein: CASSPQFSGANVLTF.

This clone occurred once. V gene TRBV6-5 combines with J gene TRBJ2-1; 9 bases line up with TRBD1. V dropped 10 bases and J dropped 4; count of bases not matched to a gene: 5. CDR3 size: 13 residues. The germline CDR1 and CDR2 sequences are MNHEY and SVGAGI. DNA for the CDR3: TGTGCCACGGACAGGGGCATTTACAATGAGCAGTTCTTC. It translates to CATDRGIYNEQFF.

The chain uses TRBV7-9 and TRBJ1-2; 11 bases match TRBD1. This CDR3 region has 15 residues. Germline values: CDR1 SEHNR, CDR2 FQNEAQ (reference sequence). With 1 base clipped from V and 8 bases from J, the junction kept 6 bases outside the gene matches. The CDR3 DNA reads as TGTGCCAGCAGCTTAGTTGGGACAGGGGGAGAGGGCTACACCTTC. Its protein is CASSLVGTGGEGYTF.